Listed below are T cell receptor beta chains from one sample, sequenced in a study of OX40 agonist ivuxolimab in advanced cancers. Produced via immunoSEQ multiplex PCR; TCRdb's table is partial and in-frame only. This sample has just under 75,000 clones, with around 90% found just once. Here the sequenced sample was CD4+ or CD8+ T cells sorted from blood, taken in a trial of the OX40 agonist ivuxolimab. The receptors were gathered from an adult with an advanced solid tumor such as melanoma, head and neck, liver or kidney cancer. The CDR3 runs from the conserved cysteine through the conserved F or W. The D gene is left open where the match is weak. Where a row states a size, it is once, few, many or the class of an expanded clone; other rows omit it.

>15|TRBJ2-2|-|TRBV6-1|TRBD1
CASSTGQGRFGELFF
TGTGCCAGCAGTACCGGACAGGGGAGGTTTGGGGAGCTGTTTTTT
>15|TRBJ2-1|-|TRBV19|TRBD2
CASSFTSGGRDEQFF
TGTGCCAGTAGTTTCACTAGCGGGGGCCGGGATGAGCAGTTCTTC
>14|TRBJ1-4|-|TRBV7-2|TRBD1
CASSSGTGVEKLFF
TGTGCCAGCAGCTCCGGGACAGGGGTAGAAAAACTGTTTTTT
>14|TRBJ1-1|-|TRBV6-1|-
CASSEFRVSTEAFF
TGTGCCAGCAGTGAATTTCGGGTGTCCACTGAAGCTTTCTTT
>15|TRBJ2-7|-|TRBV7-8|TRBD2
CASAGLTSGTNEQYF
TGTGCCAGCGCCGGCTTAACTAGCGGGACCAACGAGCAGTACTTC
>14|TRBJ2-5|-|TRBV19|-
CASIKVLGQETQYF
TGTGCCAGTATTAAAGTATTGGGCCAAGAGACCCAGTACTTC
>15|TRBJ1-1|-|TRBV7-9|TRBD1
CASSLGDRGSAEAFF
TGTGCCAGCAGCCTAGGGGACAGGGGTTCGGCTGAAGCTTTCTTT
>14|TRBJ2-7|-|TRBV2|-
CASSFGRDSYEQYF
TGTGCCAGCAGTTTTGGACGGGACTCCTACGAGCAGTACTTC
>15|TRBJ1-3|-|TRBV18|TRBD1
CASSPSGGSGNTIYF
TGTGCCAGCTCACCGTCAGGGGGCTCTGGAAACACCATATATTTT
>12|TRBJ2-7|once|TRBV5-8|-
CASSLVAVEQYF
TGTGCCAGCAGCTTGGTAGCTGTCGAGCAGTACTTC
>15|TRBJ2-1|-|TRBV5-4|-
CASSPHLGGYNEQFF
TGTGCCAGCAGCCCACATCTTGGCGGTTACAATGAGCAGTTCTTC
>13|TRBJ2-1|-|TRBV5-4|TRBD2
CASSSTSEAEQFF
TGTGCCAGCAGCTCCACTAGCGAGGCTGAGCAGTTCTTC
>16|TRBJ2-1|-|TRBV19|TRBD1
CASSINRGTGYNEQFF
TGTGCCAGTAGTATTAACAGGGGGACGGGGTACAATGAGCAGTTCTTC
>13|TRBJ2-7|-|TRBV28|-
CASSEDSWYEQYF
TGTGCCAGCTCAGAGGACAGTTGGTACGAGCAGTACTTC
>14|TRBJ2-4|-|TRBV5-1|-
CASSLYEGRIIQYF
TGCGCCAGCAGCTTGTATGAGGGGAGAATCATTCAGTACTTC
>15|TRBJ1-1|-|TRBV7-2|-
CASSLANGGNTEAFF
TGTGCCAGCAGCTTAGCGAACGGGGGGAACACTGAAGCTTTCTTT
>16|TRBJ2-1|-|TRBV19|-
CASSPYRGQGGNEQFF
TGTGCCAGTAGTCCCTACAGGGGCCAGGGAGGCAATGAGCAGTTCTTC
>13|TRBJ2-7|-|TRBV19|-
CASSIRRNYEQYF
TGTGCCAGTAGTATAAGGCGAAACTACGAGCAGTACTTC
>14|TRBJ1-1|-|TRBV6-6|TRBD1
CASKEGQSNTEAFF
TGTGCCAGCAAGGAGGGACAGTCGAACACTGAAGCTTTCTTT
>16|TRBJ1-5|-|TRBV9|TRBD1
CASSAGTGSFNQPQHF
TGTGCCAGCAGCGCCGGGACAGGTTCTTTCAATCAGCCCCAGCATTTT
>14|TRBJ1-1|-|TRBV7-9|-
CASSRDTMGTEAFF
TGTGCCAGCAGCCGCGATACCATGGGCACTGAAGCTTTCTTT
>17|TRBJ2-3|-|TRBV18|TRBD2
CASSPVIAGGDGDTQYF
TGTGCCAGCTCACCTGTGATAGCGGGAGGAGATGGAGATACGCAGTATTTT
>15|TRBJ2-7|-|TRBV28|-
CASSARGIASYEQYF
TGTGCCAGCAGTGCCCGAGGAATAGCCTCCTACGAGCAGTACTTC
>16|TRBJ1-4|-|TRBV6-1|TRBD1
CASSGQQGAPNEKLFF
TGTGCCAGCAGTGGCCAACAGGGGGCACCTAATGAAAAACTGTTTTTT
>12|TRBJ2-1|-|TRBV15|-
CATSRGLGEQFF
TGTGCCACCAGCAGAGGGTTAGGAGAGCAGTTCTTC
>17|TRBJ2-7|once|TRBV10-3|TRBD2
CAISEFLRLAKEYEQYF
TGTGCCATCAGTGAGTTTTTAAGACTAGCCAAAGAGTACGAGCAGTACTTC
>15|TRBJ1-1|-|TRBV9|TRBD1
CASSVGGQGITEAFF
TGTGCCAGCAGCGTAGGGGGACAGGGGATCACTGAAGCTTTCTTT
>14|TRBJ1-1|once|TRBV6-5|-
CASSYRPTNTEAFF
TGTGCCAGCAGTTACCGGCCCACGAACACTGAAGCTTTCTTT
>13|TRBJ2-2|-|TRBV7-2|-
CASSLDRVRELFF
TGTGCCAGCAGCTTAGATCGGGTGAGGGAGCTGTTTTTT
>15|TRBJ1-1|-|TRBV6-5|-
CASSYLGTPNTEAFF
TGTGCCAGCAGTTACCTAGGGACACCGAACACTGAAGCTTTCTTT
>12|TRBJ2-1|-|TRBV30|-
CAWGRVGNEQFF
TGTGCCTGGGGCCGGGTGGGCAATGAGCAGTTCTTC
>15|TRBJ1-6|-|TRBV30|-
CAWSVRGGADSPLHF
TGTGCCTGGAGTGTACGAGGGGGGGCAGATTCACCCCTCCACTTT
>14|TRBJ2-1|once|TRBV19|TRBD2
CASRPEGRANEQFF
TGTGCCAGCAGACCCGAGGGGAGGGCTAATGAGCAGTTCTTC
>15|TRBJ2-7|-|TRBV28|TRBD2
CASRRGLAGAYEQYF
TGTGCCAGCCGGAGGGGACTAGCGGGGGCCTACGAGCAGTACTTC
>19|TRBJ2-1|-|TRBV4-1|TRBD2
CASSPLGLAGVGSYNEQFF
TGCGCCAGCAGCCCGTTGGGACTAGCGGGGGTGGGTTCCTACAATGAGCAGTTCTTC
>15|TRBJ2-1|-|TRBV7-3|TRBD1
CASSLMGQGGDEQFF
TGTGCCAGCAGCTTGATGGGACAGGGAGGCGATGAGCAGTTCTTC
>13|TRBJ2-1|-|TRBV28|TRBD1
CASSLPGTGEQFF
TGTGCCAGCAGTTTACCTGGGACAGGGGAGCAGTTCTTC
>14|TRBJ2-7|-|TRBV7-3|TRBD2
CASSLMPSGYEQYF
TGTGCCAGCAGCTTAATGCCTAGCGGCTACGAGCAGTACTTC
>13|TRBJ2-1|-|TRBV2|-
CASTPGEIHEQFF
TGTGCCAGCACTCCGGGCGAAATTCATGAGCAGTTCTTC
>14|TRBJ2-7|-|TRBV28|TRBD2
CASSGTSGSYEQYF
TGTGCCAGCAGCGGGACTAGCGGGAGCTACGAGCAGTACTTC
>13|TRBJ2-7|few|TRBV6-6|-
CASSYSSGIEQYF
TGTGCCAGCAGTTACTCCTCCGGAATCGAGCAGTACTTC
>13|TRBJ1-2|once|TRBV6-5|-
CASSYSTGDGYTF
TGTGCCAGCAGTTACTCGACGGGGGATGGCTACACCTTC
>14|TRBJ2-2|-|TRBV15|-
CATSARAYTGELFF
TGTGCCACCAGCGCCCGGGCTTACACCGGGGAGCTGTTTTTT